The entry below describes one TCR beta chain. Data came from immunoSEQ multiplex PCR; TCRdb stores just in-frame clones and leaves some out. The table records fewer than 350,000 clones, 70% to 90% of them present only once. The sample belongs to a study of blood T cell repertoires in COVID-19. Germline V CDR1 and CDR2: SNHLY, FYNNEI. With 5 bases clipped from V and 6 bases from J, the junction kept 3 bases outside the gene matches. The length of the CDR3 is 13 residues. The sequencing sample was made of PBMCs or T cells enriched from blood (not recorded which). The chain joins TRBV2 to TRBJ1-2; 10 bases fit TRBD1. The clonotype was recovered from a man in his thirties or forties who had recovered from COVID-19. The CDR3 sequence is CASSPGTGDGYTF. CDR3 nucleotides: TGTGCCAGCAGTCCCGGGACAGGGGATGGCTACACCTTC.